This TCR beta chain was observed in a study of CD8 T cells in ankylosing spondylitis. Study-wide results and caveats: A TCR beta motif of eight or nine highly homologous variants seemed to mark ankylosing spondylitis blood. Some of these motif variants have turned up before, in reports on reactive arthritis synovial fluid and blood.

For this clonotype: Its target is not known.

Using its own MiXCR run on the 5' RACE reads, TCRdb lists one record per CDR3 protein. The sample includes hundreds of thousands of distinct CDR3 sequences, roughly 26% of them seen just once. In germline, CDR1 is MRHNA, CDR2 SNTAGT. This CDR3 comprises 12 residues. Trimming shortened V by 5 bases and J by 4 bases, and 8 bases separated the two germline ends. This TCR derives from a male donor with ankylosing spondylitis. The gene calls are TRBV6-4 and TRBJ1-2; tentative D call: TRBD1 (5 bases). The sample taken for sequencing was blood, either unsorted or a sorted T cell fraction (not recorded which). The CDR3 spells CASSPRAYGYTF. Written as DNA, the CDR3 is TGTGCCAGCAGTCCCAGGGCCTATGGCTACACCTTC.